Sequencing of this TCR beta chain was carried out in a study of cytomegalovirus exposure and HLA in healthy donors. This clone was recorded once. V was pared by 7 bases and J by 1 base, with 10 bases between. The germline CDR1 and CDR2 sequences are SQVTM and ANQGSEA. CDR3 length: 12 amino acids. 13 Jbeta primers and 60 Vbeta primers were used for the PCR. Method: immunoSEQ multiplex PCR; TCRdb's copy keeps in-frame clones and lacks some. The repertoire has about 150,000 clones, about 74% of them found once; the top ten carry 1.5% to 2%. The sequenced material came from PBMCs. The V call is TRBV29-1, the J call TRBJ1-1; no clear D gene. The sequence was collected from a woman aged 40 to 50 in good health and CMV-seronegative. The CDR3 DNA reads TGCAGCGCCAACCCGGGGAACACTGAAGCTTTCTTT. It encodes CSANPGNTEAFF.